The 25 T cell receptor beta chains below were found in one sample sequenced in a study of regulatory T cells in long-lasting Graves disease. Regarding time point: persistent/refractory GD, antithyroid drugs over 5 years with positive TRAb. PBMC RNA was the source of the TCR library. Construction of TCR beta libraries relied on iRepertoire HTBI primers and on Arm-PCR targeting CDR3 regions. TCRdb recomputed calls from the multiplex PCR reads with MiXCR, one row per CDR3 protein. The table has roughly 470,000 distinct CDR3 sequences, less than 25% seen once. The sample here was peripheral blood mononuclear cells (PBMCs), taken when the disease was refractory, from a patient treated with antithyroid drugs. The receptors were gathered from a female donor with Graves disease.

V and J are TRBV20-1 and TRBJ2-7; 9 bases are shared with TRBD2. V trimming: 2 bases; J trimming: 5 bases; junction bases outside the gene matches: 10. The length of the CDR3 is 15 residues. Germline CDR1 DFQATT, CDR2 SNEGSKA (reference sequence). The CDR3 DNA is TGCAGTGCTAGAAGGCGGGAGGGCCTCCGGAACGAGCAGTACTTC. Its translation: CSARRREGLRNEQYF.

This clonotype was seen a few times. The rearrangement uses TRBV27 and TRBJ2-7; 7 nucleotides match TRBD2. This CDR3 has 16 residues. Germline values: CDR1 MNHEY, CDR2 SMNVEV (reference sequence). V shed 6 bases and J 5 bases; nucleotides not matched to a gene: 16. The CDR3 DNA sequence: TGTGCCAGCAGCCCGCCCGCTAGCGGCGGGTTCAACGAGCAGTACTTC. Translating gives CASSPPASGGFNEQYF.

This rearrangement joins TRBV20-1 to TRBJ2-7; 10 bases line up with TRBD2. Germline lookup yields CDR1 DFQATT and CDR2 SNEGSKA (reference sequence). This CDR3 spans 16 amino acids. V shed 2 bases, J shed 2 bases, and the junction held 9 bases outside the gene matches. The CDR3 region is CSARPVTSGTAYEQYF. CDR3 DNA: TGCAGTGCTAGACCTGTTACTAGCGGGACTGCCTACGAGCAGTACTTC.

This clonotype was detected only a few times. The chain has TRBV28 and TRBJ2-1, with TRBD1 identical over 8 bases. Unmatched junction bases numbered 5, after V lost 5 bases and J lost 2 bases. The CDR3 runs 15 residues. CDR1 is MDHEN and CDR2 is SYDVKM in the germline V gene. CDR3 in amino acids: CASSPGQDPYNEQFF. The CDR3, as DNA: TGTGCCAGCAGTCCGGGACAGGATCCCTACAATGAGCAGTTCTTC.

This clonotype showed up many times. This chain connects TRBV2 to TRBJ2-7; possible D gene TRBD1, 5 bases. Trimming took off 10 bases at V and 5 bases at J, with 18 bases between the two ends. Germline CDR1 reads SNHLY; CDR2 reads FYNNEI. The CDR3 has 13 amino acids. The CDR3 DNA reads TGTGCCACCAGCCTGGACATGTGGCACGAGCAGTACTTC. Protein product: CATSLDMWHEQYF.

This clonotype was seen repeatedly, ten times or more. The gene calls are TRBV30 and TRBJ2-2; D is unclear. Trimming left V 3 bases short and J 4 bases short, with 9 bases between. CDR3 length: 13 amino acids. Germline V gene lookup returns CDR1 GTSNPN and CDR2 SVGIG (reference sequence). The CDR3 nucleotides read TGTGCCTGGAGGGGGTTCGGCACCGGGGAGCTGTTTTTT. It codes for CAWRGFGTGELFF.

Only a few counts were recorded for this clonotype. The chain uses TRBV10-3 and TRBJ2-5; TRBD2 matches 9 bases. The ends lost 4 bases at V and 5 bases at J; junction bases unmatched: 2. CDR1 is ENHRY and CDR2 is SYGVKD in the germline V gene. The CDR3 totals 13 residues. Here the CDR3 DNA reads TGTGCCATCAGTGTGCGGGAGGGGGAGACCCAGTACTTC. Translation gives CAISVREGETQYF.

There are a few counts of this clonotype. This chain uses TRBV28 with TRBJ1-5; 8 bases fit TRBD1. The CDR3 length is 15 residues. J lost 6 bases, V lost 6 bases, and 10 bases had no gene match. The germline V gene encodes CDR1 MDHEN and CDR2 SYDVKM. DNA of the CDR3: TGTGCCAGCAGCCCTACAGGGGGAAGTCGTCAGCCCCAGCATTTT. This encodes CASSPTGGSRQPQHF.

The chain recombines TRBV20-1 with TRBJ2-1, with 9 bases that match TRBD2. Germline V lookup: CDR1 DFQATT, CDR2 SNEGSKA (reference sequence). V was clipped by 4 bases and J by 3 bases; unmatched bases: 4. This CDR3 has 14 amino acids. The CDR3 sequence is CSAIGSGGYNEQFF. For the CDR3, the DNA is TGCAGTGCTATTGGTAGCGGGGGCTACAATGAGCAGTTCTTC.

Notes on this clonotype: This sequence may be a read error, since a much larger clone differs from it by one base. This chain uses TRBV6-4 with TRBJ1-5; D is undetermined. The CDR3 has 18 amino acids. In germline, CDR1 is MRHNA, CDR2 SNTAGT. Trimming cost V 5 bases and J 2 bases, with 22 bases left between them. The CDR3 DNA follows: TGTGCCAGCAGTCACTGGAGGACCGATTCATATCGCAATCAGCCCCAGCATTTT. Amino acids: CASSHWRTDSYRNQPQHF.

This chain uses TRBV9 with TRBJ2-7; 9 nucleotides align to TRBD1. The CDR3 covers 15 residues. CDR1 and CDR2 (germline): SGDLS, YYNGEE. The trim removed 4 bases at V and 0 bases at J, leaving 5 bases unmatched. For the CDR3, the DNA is TGTGCCAGCAGCCCAGGACAGGGGTTCTCCTACGAGCAGTACTTC. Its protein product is CASSPGQGFSYEQYF.

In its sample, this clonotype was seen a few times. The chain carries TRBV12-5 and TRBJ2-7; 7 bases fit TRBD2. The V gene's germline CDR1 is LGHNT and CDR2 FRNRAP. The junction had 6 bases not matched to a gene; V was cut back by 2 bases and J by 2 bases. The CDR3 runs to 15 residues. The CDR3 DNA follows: TGTGCTAGTGGTTTGTACGGGGGAGGGCCCTACGAGCAGTACTTC. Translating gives CASGLYGGGPYEQYF.

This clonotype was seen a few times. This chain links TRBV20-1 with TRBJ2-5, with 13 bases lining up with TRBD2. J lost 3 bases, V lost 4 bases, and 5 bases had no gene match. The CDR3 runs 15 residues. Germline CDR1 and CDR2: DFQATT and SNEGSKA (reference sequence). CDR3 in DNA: TGCAGTGCTACAGGACTAGCGGGAGATGAAGAGACCCAGTACTTC. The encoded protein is CSATGLAGDEETQYF.

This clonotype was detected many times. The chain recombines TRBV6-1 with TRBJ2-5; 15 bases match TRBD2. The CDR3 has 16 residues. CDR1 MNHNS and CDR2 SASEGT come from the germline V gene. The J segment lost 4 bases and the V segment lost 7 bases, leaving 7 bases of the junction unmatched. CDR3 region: CASIGLAGGSGETQYF. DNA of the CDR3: TGTGCCAGCATCGGACTAGCGGGAGGGTCGGGAGAGACCCAGTACTTC.

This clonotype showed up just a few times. This CDR3 is CASRDRGRDTQYF. The CDR3 nucleotides are TGTGCCAGCAGGGACAGGGGGCGAGATACGCAGTATTTT. The V call is TRBV2, the J call TRBJ2-3, with 11 bases aligning to TRBD1. After removal of 6 bases from V and 5 bases from J, the junction contained 1 base not matched to a gene. Germline loops: CDR1 SNHLY, CDR2 FYNNEI. The CDR3 runs 13 residues.

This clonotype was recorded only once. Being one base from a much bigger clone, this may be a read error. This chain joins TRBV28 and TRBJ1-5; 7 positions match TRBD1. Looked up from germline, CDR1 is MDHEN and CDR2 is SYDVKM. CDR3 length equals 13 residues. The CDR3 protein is CASGFRGGQPQHF. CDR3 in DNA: TGTGCCAGCGGTTTTCGAGGGGGCCAGCCCCAGCATTTT. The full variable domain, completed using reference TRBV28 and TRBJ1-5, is DVKVTQSSRYLVKRTGEKVFLECVQDMDHENMFWYRQDPGLGLRLIYFSYDVKMKEKGDIPEGYSVSREKKERFSLILESASTNQTSMYLCASGFRGGQPQHFGDGTRLSIL.

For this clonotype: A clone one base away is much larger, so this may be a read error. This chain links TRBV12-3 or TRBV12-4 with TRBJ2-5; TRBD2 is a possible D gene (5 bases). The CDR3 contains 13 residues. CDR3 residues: CATSDGRGETQYF. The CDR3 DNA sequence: TGTGCCACCAGTGACGGGCGAGGGGAGACCCAGTACTTC.

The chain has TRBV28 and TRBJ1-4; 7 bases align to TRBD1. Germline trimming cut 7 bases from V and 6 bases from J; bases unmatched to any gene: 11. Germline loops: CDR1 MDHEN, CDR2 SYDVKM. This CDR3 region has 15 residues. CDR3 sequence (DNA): TGTGCCAGCAACCAACCCAGGGGGGCTGATGAAAAACTGTTTTTT. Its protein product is CASNQPRGADEKLFF.

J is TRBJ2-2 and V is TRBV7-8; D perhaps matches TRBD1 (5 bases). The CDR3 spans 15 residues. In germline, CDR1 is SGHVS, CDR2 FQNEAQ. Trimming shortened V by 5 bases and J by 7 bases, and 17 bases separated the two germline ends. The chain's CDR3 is CASSVTGARIGELFF. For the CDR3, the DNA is TGTGCCAGCAGCGTGACTGGGGCGCGTATCGGGGAGCTGTTTTTT.

The CDR3 loop is CAWSVTGGAYEQYF. DNA of the CDR3: TGTGCCTGGAGTGTGACAGGGGGCGCCTACGAGCAGTACTTC. The chain couples TRBV30 to TRBJ2-7, with 10 nucleotides matching TRBD1. This CDR3 is built from 14 residues. Per the germline V gene, CDR1 is GTSNPN and CDR2 is SVGIG (reference sequence). Germline trimming cut 0 bases from V and 2 bases from J; bases unmatched to any gene: 1.

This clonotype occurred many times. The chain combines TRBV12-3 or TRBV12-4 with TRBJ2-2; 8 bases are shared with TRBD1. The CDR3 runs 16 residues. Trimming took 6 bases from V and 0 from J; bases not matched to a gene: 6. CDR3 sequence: CASSPTGATNTGELFF. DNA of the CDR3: TGTGCCAGCAGCCCGACAGGGGCCACGAACACCGGGGAGCTGTTTTTT.

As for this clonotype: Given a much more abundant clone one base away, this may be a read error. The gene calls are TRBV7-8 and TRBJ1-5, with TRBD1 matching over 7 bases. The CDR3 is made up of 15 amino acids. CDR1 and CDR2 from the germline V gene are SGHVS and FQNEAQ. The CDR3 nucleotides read TGTACCAACAGCAAAGACAGGGCCTCAAATCAGCCCCAGCATTTT. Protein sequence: CTNSKDRASNQPQHF.

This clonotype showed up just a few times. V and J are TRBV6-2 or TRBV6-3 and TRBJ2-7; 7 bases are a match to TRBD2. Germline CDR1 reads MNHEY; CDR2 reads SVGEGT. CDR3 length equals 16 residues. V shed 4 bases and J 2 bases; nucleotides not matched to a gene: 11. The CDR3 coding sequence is TGTGCCAGCAGTTTCATCCGGGACTACTTAACCTACGAGCAGTACTTC. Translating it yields CASSFIRDYLTYEQYF.

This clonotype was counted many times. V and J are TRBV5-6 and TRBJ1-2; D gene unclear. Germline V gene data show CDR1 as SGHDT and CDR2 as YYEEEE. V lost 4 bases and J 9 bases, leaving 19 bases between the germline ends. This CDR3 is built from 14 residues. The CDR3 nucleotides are TGTGCCAGCAGCCTTCGGTGGGCGGCGGATAGCTACACCTTC. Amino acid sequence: CASSLRWAADSYTF.

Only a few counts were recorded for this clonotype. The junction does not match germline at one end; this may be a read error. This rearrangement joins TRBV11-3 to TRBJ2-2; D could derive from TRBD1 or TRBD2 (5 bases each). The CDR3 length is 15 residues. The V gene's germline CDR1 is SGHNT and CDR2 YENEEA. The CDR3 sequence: CASSPGTRGTGEPFF. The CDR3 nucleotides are TGTGCCAGCAGCCCAGGGACGAGGGGCACCGGGGAGCCGTTTTTT. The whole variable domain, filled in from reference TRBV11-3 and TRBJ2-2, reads EAGVVQSPRYKIIEKKQPVAFWCNPISGHNTLYWYLQNLGQGPELLIRYENEEAVDDSQLPKDRFSAERLKGVDSTLKIQPAELGDSAVYLCASSPGTRGTGEPFFGEGSRLTVL.